The next 5 T cell receptor beta chains were all read from a single sample in a study of cytomegalovirus exposure and HLA in healthy donors. Vbeta (60) and Jbeta (13) primers were used in the PCR. Libraries were prepared by immunoSEQ multiplex PCR; TCRdb keeps only in-frame clonotypes and omits some of them. The repertoire holds 75,000 to 95,000 clones, with about 63% as singletons. Sequenced material: PBMCs. These TCRs come from a woman in her twenties or thirties in good health and CMV-seronegative.

CDR3 in amino acids: CASSVALTESTDTQYF. The CDR3, as DNA: TGTGCCAGCAGCGTAGCTCTAACAGAAAGCACAGATACGCAGTATTTT. The chain uses TRBV9 and TRBJ2-3; D gene ambiguous. The CDR3 has 16 residues. Germline CDR1 SGDLS, CDR2 YYNGEE. V lost 0 bases to trimming and J lost 0 bases, with 11 bases between them.

V and J are TRBV6-5 and TRBJ2-7; 9 nucleotides align to TRBD2. The germline V gene has CDR1 MNHEY and CDR2 SVGAGI. The junction had 8 bases not matched to a gene; V was cut back by 6 bases and J by 2 bases. The CDR3 sequence is 15 residues long. The DNA for the CDR3 is TGTGCCAGCAGCCTTAGCGGGGGACTTCCCTACGAGCAGTACTTC. Its translation is CASSLSGGLPYEQYF.

The rearrangement uses TRBV27 and TRBJ1-2; D not resolved. The CDR3 has 15 amino acids. Germline CDR1 MNHEY, CDR2 SMNVEV (reference sequence). Trimming stripped 0 bases from V and 6 bases from J, with 14 bases between. CDR3 nucleotides: TGTGCCAGCAGTTTATCGAAAGGAGCGGCGGATGGCTACACCTTC. Amino acid sequence: CASSLSKGAADGYTF.

The rearrangement joins TRBV6-5 to TRBJ1-4, with 9 bases identical to TRBD1. The CDR3 has 14 residues. V dropped 5 bases and J dropped 8; count of bases not matched to a gene: 6. Per the germline V gene, CDR1 is MNHEY and CDR2 is SVGAGI. CDR3: CASSLGTGREKLFF. The CDR3 nucleotides are TGTGCCAGCAGTCTAGGGACAGGGCGAGAAAAACTGTTTTTT.

This chain connects TRBV18 to TRBJ1-1; TRBD1 is a possible D gene (6 bases). V lost 3 bases and J 4 bases, leaving 15 bases between the germline ends. The CDR3 runs 15 residues. Germline CDR1 is KGHSH and CDR2 is LQKENI. This CDR3 is CASSPLGGAGTEAFF. The DNA of the CDR3 is TGTGCCAGCTCACCCCTTGGGGGGGCAGGCACTGAAGCTTTCTTT. Looking up the rest from reference TRBV18 and TRBJ1-1 gives the full variable domain: NAGVMQNPRHLVRRRGQEARLRCSPMKGHSHVYWYRQLPEEGLKFMVYLQKENIIDESGMPKERFSAEFPKEGPSILRIQQVVRGDSAAYFCASSPLGGAGTEAFFGQGTRLTVV.